These 24 T cell receptor beta chains were sequenced from one sample in a study of blood T cell repertoires in COVID-19. The method was immunoSEQ multiplex PCR; TCRdb's version includes in-frame clones alone and lacks a portion of them. Of some 190,000 clones listed, about 90% are singletons. Specimen: peripheral blood. The origin of the receptors is a man between 18 and 29 years old with active or convalescent COVID-19.

This clone appeared a single time. This chain links TRBV12-3 or TRBV12-4 with TRBJ1-2, with a possible D match to TRBD1 (5 bases). Between the trimmed V and J ends, which lost 6 bases and 6 bases, there was a span of 14 bases. The CDR3 is 13 amino acids. In DNA, the CDR3 is TGTGCCAGCAGCATGGGGGGTACAGATGGCTACACCTTC. Amino acids: CASSMGGTDGYTF.

This sequence joins TRBV5-5 and TRBJ1-2; possibly TRBD1 for D (5 bases). The length of the CDR3 is 15 residues. The germline V gene encodes CDR1 SGHKS and CDR2 YYEKEE (reference sequence). Trimming removed 2 bases at V and 6 bases at J, with 17 bases between. Here the CDR3 reads CASSLAGRAADGYTF. The CDR3 bases are TGTGCCAGCAGCTTAGCGGGCAGGGCGGCTGATGGCTACACCTTC.

This clone was observed once. V usage is TRBV6-4 and J usage is TRBJ1-5, with TRBD1 matching 7 bases. The germline gives CDR1 MRHNA, CDR2 SNTAGT. The CDR3 spans 13 residues. V lost 8 bases and J lost 7; bases outside the gene matches: 8. The CDR3: CASGEQGFQPQHF. The CDR3 DNA follows: TGTGCCAGCGGGGAACAGGGGTTCCAGCCCCAGCATTTT.

This clone occurred once. This chain uses TRBV19 with TRBJ2-5; TRBD2 aligns across 13 bases. V gave up 9 bases and J gave up 2 bases; unmatched junction bases: 9. CDR3 size: 16 residues. CDR1 is LNHDA, CDR2 SQIVND, per germline (reference sequence). The CDR3 is CASRTSGRWRQETQYF. The CDR3 region has the DNA TGTGCCAGCCGGACTAGCGGGAGATGGAGACAAGAGACCCAGTACTTC. Combining the CDR3 with reference TRBV19 and TRBJ2-5 gives the whole variable domain DGGITQSPKYLFRKEGQNVTLSCEQNLNHDAMYWYRQDPGQGLRLIYYSQIVNDFQKGDIAEGYSVSREKKESFPLTVTSAQKNPTAFYLCASRTSGRWRQETQYFGPGTRLLVL.

This clone appeared a single time. The chain couples TRBV3-1 (or the pseudogene TRBV3-2) to TRBJ1-5; possibly TRBD1 for D (5 bases). The CDR3 covers 14 residues. The V gene lost 1 base and the J gene lost 2 bases, with 6 bases spanning the gap. Germline CDR1 is LGHDT and CDR2 is YNNKEL (reference sequence). CDR3 amino acids: CASSQGGGNQPQHF. CDR3 nucleotide sequence: TGTGCCAGCAGCCAAGGGGGGGGCAATCAGCCCCAGCATTTT.

The rearrangement links TRBV5-5 to TRBJ1-4; tentatively, D is TRBD1 (5 bases). Trimming removed 5 bases from V and 7 bases from J, with 15 bases in between. This CDR3 contains 14 residues. The V gene's germline CDR1 is SGHKS and CDR2 YYEKEE (reference sequence). CDR3: CASRQVREAEKLFF. For the CDR3, the DNA is TGTGCCAGCAGACAAGTCAGGGAGGCTGAAAAACTGTTTTTT.

Turning to this clone: The sample carries other DNA sequences with the same CDR3. The CDR3 sequence: CASAGTAYSNQPQHF. CDR3 DNA: TGTGCCAGTGCGGGGACGGCTTATAGCAATCAGCCCCAGCATTTT. The chain employs TRBV19 and TRBJ1-5; a possible D gene is TRBD1 (5 bases). The CDR3 extends over 15 amino acids. The germline V and J ends were trimmed by 8 bases and 0 bases, with 14 bases remaining between them. Germline loops: CDR1 LNHDA, CDR2 SQIVND (reference sequence).

The chain recombines TRBV6-1 with TRBJ2-3; 9 positions agree with TRBD2. This CDR3 region has 14 residues. Germline CDR1 and CDR2: MNHNS and SASEGT. The junction had 4 bases not matched to a gene; V was cut back by 1 base and J by 8 bases. The CDR3, as DNA: TGTGCCAGCAGTGAAGGGCTAGCGGGAAGTACGCAGTATTTT. Translating it yields CASSEGLAGSTQYF.

V usage is TRBV7-9 and J usage is TRBJ1-2; no reliable D call. V gave up 3 bases and J gave up 5 bases, with 7 bases separating them. This CDR3 has 12 residues. Germline V gene data show CDR1 as SEHNR and CDR2 as FQNEAQ (reference sequence). This CDR3 is CASSLNTYGYTF. The CDR3 DNA follows: TGTGCCAGCAGCTTGAATACATATGGCTACACCTTC.

The V gene is TRBV21-1, the J gene TRBJ1-6; whether TRBD1, the table's D call, matches the DNA was not checked. TRBV21-1 has pseudogene status. The CDR3 contains 14 residues. CDR3 bases: TGTGCCAGCACAAACAGGGGGCCTAATTCACCCCTCCACTTT. Protein sequence: CASTNRGPNSPLHF.

The chain joins TRBV28 to TRBJ2-5; 10 bases line up with TRBD1. The V gene end was trimmed by 5 bases and the J gene end by 0 bases; junction bases not matched to a gene: 12. Germline V gene sequence: CDR1 MDHEN, CDR2 SYDVKM. This CDR3 contains 18 residues. The CDR3 sequence: CASSPFRQGAYNQETQYF. DNA for the CDR3: TGTGCCAGCAGTCCTTTCAGACAGGGGGCGTATAACCAAGAGACCCAGTACTTC.

The chain links TRBV7-3 to TRBJ2-1; 10 bases map to TRBD2. The CDR3 loop spans 17 amino acids. Germline CDR1 and CDR2: SGHTA and FQGTGA. The V gene end was trimmed by 3 bases and the J gene end by 0 bases; junction bases not matched to a gene: 5. The DNA of the CDR3 is TGTGCCAGCAGCTTTGGAACTAGCGGGGTCTCCTACAATGAGCAGTTCTTC. Residues: CASSFGTSGVSYNEQFF.

This rearrangement joins TRBV24-1 to TRBJ1-5; 9 nucleotides match TRBD1. CDR1 KGHDR and CDR2 SFDVKD come from the germline V gene. Germline trimming cut 7 bases from V and 8 bases from J; bases unmatched to any gene: 8. The CDR3 is made up of 14 amino acids. CDR3 protein: CATSPGQGFEPQHF. The DNA of the CDR3 is TGTGCCACCAGCCCGGGACAGGGATTCGAGCCCCAGCATTTT.

The chain links TRBV30 to TRBJ2-1; D gene ambiguous. Germline CDR1 reads GTSNPN; CDR2 reads SVGIG (reference sequence). V lost 0 bases to trimming and J lost 8 bases, with 5 bases between them. This CDR3 region has 11 residues. This CDR3 is CAWSVLYEQFF. DNA of the CDR3: TGTGCCTGGAGTGTACTCTATGAGCAGTTCTTC.

The J gene is TRBJ2-7, the V gene TRBV27; 8 bases agree with TRBD2. Germline V gives CDR1 MNHEY, CDR2 SMNVEV (reference sequence). J gave up 2 bases and V 4 bases, and 4 bases lay outside the gene matches. The CDR3 is 14 amino acids. The CDR3 spells CASSSSGGPYEQYF. The CDR3 nucleotides read TGTGCCAGCAGTTCCTCGGGGGGGCCCTACGAGCAGTACTTC.

This chain uses TRBV11-2 with TRBJ2-7, with 9 bases fitting TRBD1. The germline V gene encodes CDR1 SGHAT and CDR2 FQNNGV. Trimming removed 5 bases from V and 13 bases from J; junction bases left unmatched: 12. The CDR3 is 13 amino acids. The CDR3 loop is CASSPSTGTGFYF. In DNA form, the CDR3 reads TGTGCCAGCAGCCCTTCCACCGGGACAGGGTTTTACTTC. The variable domain in full, completed from reference TRBV11-2 and TRBJ2-7, reads EAGVAQSPRYKIIEKRQSVAFWCNPISGHATLYWYQQILGQGPKLLIQFQNNGVVDDSQLPKDRFSAERLKGVDSTLKIQPAKLEDSAVYLCASSPSTGTGFYFGPGTRLTVT.

The CDR3 DNA follows: TGTGCCACCGCGCCCCAGGGTGGATCACCCCTCCACTTT. It is translated as CATAPQGGSPLHF. The chain links TRBV12-3 or TRBV12-4 to TRBJ1-6, with a possible D match to TRBD1 (5 bases). The V and J ends lost 10 bases and 10 bases respectively, with 17 bases between them. The CDR3 is 13 residues long.

V gene TRBV9 combines with J gene TRBJ2-5, with TRBD2 matching over 8 bases. J was trimmed by 4 bases and V by 0 bases; bases with no gene match: 5. CDR1 is SGDLS and CDR2 is YYNGEE in the germline V gene. This CDR3 is built from 15 residues. The CDR3 loop reads CASSVDSGRGETQYF. CDR3 DNA sequence: TGTGCCAGCAGCGTAGACAGCGGGAGAGGAGAGACCCAGTACTTC.

The CDR3 DNA follows: TGTGCCAGCAGTTTATCGCCTAGCGGAATAGCCAAAAACATTCAGTACTTC. The encoded protein is CASSLSPSGIAKNIQYF. The rearrangement links TRBV28 to TRBJ2-4; 7 bases match TRBD2. The length of the CDR3 is 17 residues. Trimming took 1 base from V and 0 from J; bases not matched to a gene: 6. Germline-derived CDR1 and CDR2 are MDHEN and SYDVKM.

The chain employs TRBV7-9 and TRBJ1-6, with a weak D call TRBD1 (5 bases). CDR3 length: 14 amino acids. The germline V and J ends were trimmed by 5 bases and 4 bases, with 9 bases remaining between them. Germline V gene lookup returns CDR1 SEHNR and CDR2 FQNEAQ (reference sequence). In DNA, the CDR3 is TGTGCCAGCAGCCGGGGGGATTATAATTCACCCCTCCACTTT. This gives the protein CASSRGDYNSPLHF.

The rearrangement links TRBV13 to TRBJ2-1, with 10 bases fitting TRBD2. V lost 0 bases, J lost 3 bases, and 2 bases stayed unmatched. CDR3 length: 16 residues. Germline values: CDR1 PRHDT, CDR2 FYEKMQ (reference sequence). The CDR3 sequence is CASSLGLAGNYNEQFF. CDR3 in DNA: TGTGCCAGCAGCTTAGGACTAGCGGGGAACTACAATGAGCAGTTCTTC.

V gene TRBV27 combines with J gene TRBJ1-5; 8 bases are shared with TRBD1. With V trimmed by 5 bases and J by 7 bases, 4 bases remained unmatched. This CDR3 region has 13 residues. Germline loops: CDR1 MNHEY, CDR2 SMNVEV (reference sequence). The CDR3 DNA reads as TGTGCCAGCAGTAACCAGGGGGCCCAGCCCCAGCATTTT. This translates into CASSNQGAQPQHF.

This clone was observed once. The V and J genes are TRBV3-1 (or the pseudogene TRBV3-2) and TRBJ2-1; D unresolved. Germline-derived CDR1 and CDR2 are LGHDT and YNNKEL (reference sequence). This CDR3 is 15 amino acids long. Trimming removed 1 base from V and 8 bases from J, with 15 bases in between. The CDR3 coding sequence is TGTGCCAGCAGCCAAGTTGCTAGATATAACTATGAGCAGTTCTTC. It codes for CASSQVARYNYEQFF.

The V and J genes are TRBV18 and TRBJ2-5; 10 positions agree with TRBD1. J gave up 5 bases and V 6 bases, and 9 bases lay outside the gene matches. The CDR3 totals 15 residues. Germline V gene sequence: CDR1 KGHSH, CDR2 LQKENI. The CDR3: CASSERGQGEETQYF. As DNA, the CDR3 is TGTGCCAGCTCCGAACGCGGACAGGGGGAGGAGACCCAGTACTTC.